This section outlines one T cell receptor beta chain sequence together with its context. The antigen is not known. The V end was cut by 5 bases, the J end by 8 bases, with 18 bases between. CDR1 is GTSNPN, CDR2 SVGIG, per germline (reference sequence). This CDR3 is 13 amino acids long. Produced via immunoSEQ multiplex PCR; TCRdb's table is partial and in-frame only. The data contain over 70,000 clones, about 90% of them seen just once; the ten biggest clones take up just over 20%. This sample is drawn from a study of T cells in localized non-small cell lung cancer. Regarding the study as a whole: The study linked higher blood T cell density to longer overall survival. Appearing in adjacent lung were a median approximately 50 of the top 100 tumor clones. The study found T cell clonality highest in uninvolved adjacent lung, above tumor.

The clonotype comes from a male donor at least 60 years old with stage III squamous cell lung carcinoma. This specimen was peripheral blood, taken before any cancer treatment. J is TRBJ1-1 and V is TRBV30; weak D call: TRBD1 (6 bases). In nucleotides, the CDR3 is TGTGCCTGGGTCCGACCGCCGAGGGGGGAAGCTTTCTTT. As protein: CAWVRPPRGEAFF.